The source of this T cell receptor beta chain is a study of T-cell memory formation after mild COVID-19. Via MiXCR, TCRdb re-called the 5' RACE reads, giving one row per CDR3 protein. The sample consists of 470,000 or so distinct CDR3 sequences, 15% to 20% of them appearing once. Germline V gene data show CDR1 as DFQATT and CDR2 as SNEGSKA (reference sequence). The CDR3 contains 17 residues. The V gene end was trimmed by 0 bases and the J gene end by 4 bases; junction bases not matched to a gene: 11. This clonotype was sampled from a man aged 18 to 30 who had mild COVID-19 (a few samples of this study predate the infection). Cell type and time point are not known. Sample: PBMCs or a T cell subset sorted from them (not recorded which). This chain links TRBV20-1 with TRBJ2-2, with 7 bases lining up with TRBD1. DNA for the CDR3: TGCAGTGCTAGAGATCGGGGTTACAGGGGTATCACCGGGGAGCTGTTTTTT. This translates into CSARDRGYRGITGELFF.